Each of the 4 T cell receptor beta chains below was sequenced from the same sample in a study of OX40 agonist ivuxolimab in advanced cancers. TCRdb's table, derived via immunoSEQ multiplex PCR, lists solely in-frame clones and lacks some. Found here are 66,000 or so clones, around 85% of them singletons; the top ten hold roughly 4%. The input for sequencing was CD4+ or CD8+ T cells sorted from blood, taken in a trial of the OX40 agonist ivuxolimab. Receptor source: an adult with an advanced solid tumor such as melanoma, head and neck, liver or kidney cancer.

This chain connects TRBV5-4 to TRBJ2-1; D gene ambiguous. V lost 2 bases and J 4 bases, leaving 13 bases between the germline ends. The CDR3 contains 15 residues. Germline V CDR1 and CDR2: SGHNT, YYREEE (reference sequence). The CDR3 protein is CASSLASYSYNEQFF. The CDR3 DNA is TGTGCCAGCAGCTTAGCGTCCTACTCTTACAATGAGCAGTTCTTC. Using reference TRBV5-4 and TRBJ2-1 for the parts outside the CDR3, the full variable domain is ETGVTQSPTHLIKTRGQQVTLRCSSQSGHNTVSWYQQALGQGPQFIFQYYREEENGRGNFPPRFSGLQFPNYSSELNVNALELDDSALYLCASSLASYSYNEQFFGPGTRLTVL.

The CDR3 region has the DNA TGCGCCAGCAGTCGCCCGGGGGACAGGAACCAAGAGACCCAGTACTTC. As protein: CASSRPGDRNQETQYF. The J gene is TRBJ2-5, the V gene TRBV4-1, with 8 bases aligning to TRBD1. The CDR3 is 16 amino acids. Looked up from germline, CDR1 is MGHRA and CDR2 is YSYEKL. V was clipped by 6 bases and J by 0 bases; unmatched bases: 9.

About this clone: The sample has other DNA sequences that encode this CDR3 too. V usage is TRBV6-5 and J usage is TRBJ2-7; D is perhaps TRBD2 (5 bases). Trimming took 0 bases from V and 4 from J, leaving 7 bases between them. Looked up from germline, CDR1 is MNHEY and CDR2 is SVGAGI. CDR3 size: 13 residues. CDR3 nucleotides: TGTGCCAGCAGTTACTCCACGGGGTACGAGCAGTACTTC. This gives the protein CASSYSTGYEQYF.

The rearrangement joins TRBV9 to TRBJ1-4, with 7 bases aligning to TRBD1. V lost 3 bases to trimming and J lost 5 bases; unmatched junction nucleotides: 7. The germline gives CDR1 SGDLS, CDR2 YYNGEE. The CDR3 runs to 15 residues. The CDR3 spells CASSARQGSNEKLFF. The CDR3 DNA reads TGTGCCAGCAGCGCGCGACAGGGCTCGAATGAAAAACTGTTTTTT.